The 19 T cell receptor beta chains below were found in one sample sequenced in a study of OX40 agonist ivuxolimab in advanced cancers. The repertoire was sequenced with immunoSEQ multiplex PCR; TCRdb's copy has only in-frame clones and lacks some. The sample lists about 63,000 clones; 91% were seen once. The sample in question was CD4+ or CD8+ T cells sorted from blood, obtained in a trial of the OX40 agonist ivuxolimab. These receptors all come from an adult with an advanced solid tumor such as melanoma, head and neck, liver or kidney cancer.

The chain carries TRBV27 and TRBJ1-5; no reliable D call. V was trimmed by 2 bases and J by 4 bases, leaving 12 bases between them. The CDR3 has 15 amino acids. CDR1 is MNHEY, CDR2 SMNVEV, per germline (reference sequence). DNA of the CDR3: TGTGCCAGCAGTTTAATAGACTCCGGGAATCAGCCCCAGCATTTT. Translating it yields CASSLIDSGNQPQHF.

The V and J genes are TRBV19 and TRBJ1-4; unclear D gene. The CDR3 runs to 14 residues. From germline, CDR1 is LNHDA and CDR2 SQIVND (reference sequence). V lost 3 bases to trimming and J lost 0 bases, with 5 bases between them. CDR3 bases: TGTGCCAGTAGTATCTTCGCAACTAATGAAAAACTGTTTTTT. Its protein is CASSIFATNEKLFF.

This clone appeared a single time. This chain links TRBV6-8 with TRBJ2-2, with D perhaps assigned TRBD1 or TRBD2 (6 bases each). The V gene lost 10 bases and the J gene lost 4 bases, with 16 bases spanning the gap. The CDR3 is made up of 14 amino acids. CDR1 is MNHGY and CDR2 is SAAAGT in the germline V gene. In nucleotides, the CDR3 is TGTGCCATCCGACTAGGGGGGTTCACCGGGGAGCTGTTTTTT. Protein sequence: CAIRLGGFTGELFF.

A remark on this clone: The junction departs from the called germline gene at one end, perhaps through a read error. This chain links TRBV23-1 with TRBJ1-4; 7 positions match TRBD1. TRBV23-1 is classed as an ORF, of uncertain function. The CDR3 loop spans 12 amino acids. CDR3 residues: CASTIRQGDCSF. The CDR3 DNA is TGCGCCAGCACAATTCGACAGGGAGACTGTTCTTTT.

The V and J genes are TRBV19 and TRBJ2-1; D uncertain. Deletions cut 0 bases from V and 4 bases from J, with 10 bases between. CDR1 and CDR2 (germline): LNHDA, SQIVND (reference sequence). This CDR3 contains 15 residues. The CDR3, as DNA: TGTGCCAGTAGTATAGATCTCGGGTTGTACAATGAGCAGTTCTTC. Amino acid sequence: CASSIDLGLYNEQFF.

This clone was counted between two and nine times. The genes are TRBV9 and TRBJ1-1; D ambiguous. V lost 0 bases and J lost 1, with 7 bases in between. The V gene's germline CDR1 is SGDLS and CDR2 YYNGEE. The CDR3 contains 14 residues. The CDR3 DNA is TGTGCCAGCAGCGTAGGTTGGGAGAACACTGAAGCTTTCTTT. Amino acid sequence: CASSVGWENTEAFF. Filled out from reference TRBV9 and TRBJ1-1, the complete variable domain reads DSGVTQTPKHLITATGQRVTLRCSPRSGDLSVYWYQQSLDQGLQFLIQYYNGEERAKGNILERFSAQQFPDLHSELNLSSLELGDSALYFCASSVGWENTEAFFGQGTRLTVV.

The CDR3 DNA is TGCGCCAGCAGCCAAGAGGGGTGGAATGAGCAGTTCTTC. It yields the protein CASSQEGWNEQFF. This chain uses TRBV4-1 with TRBJ2-1; D is unresolved. There are 13 residues in the CDR3. Germline CDR1 and CDR2: MGHRA and YSYEKL. Trimming removed 0 bases from V and 7 bases from J, with 7 bases in between.

The chain couples TRBV9 to TRBJ2-1; the D gene is possibly TRBD1 (5 bases). Looked up from germline, CDR1 is SGDLS and CDR2 is YYNGEE. The CDR3 has 15 amino acids. V was trimmed by 4 bases and J by 6 bases, leaving 17 bases between them. The CDR3 region is CASSPGRQTGNEQFF. DNA of the CDR3: TGTGCCAGCAGCCCCGGTCGACAGACGGGCAATGAGCAGTTCTTC.

The chain combines TRBV7-9 with TRBJ2-3; no definite D call. Germline-derived CDR1 and CDR2 are SEHNR and FQNEAQ (reference sequence). The length of the CDR3 is 15 residues. The V and J ends lost 1 base and 3 bases respectively, with 11 bases between them. The CDR3 spells CASSLEFVQTDTQYF. DNA of the CDR3: TGTGCCAGCAGCTTAGAGTTCGTGCAGACAGATACGCAGTATTTT.

The chain recombines TRBV6-5 with TRBJ1-2, with a weak D call TRBD1 (6 bases). CDR1 is MNHEY, CDR2 SVGAGI, per germline. V shed 6 bases and J shed 8 bases, with 13 bases lying between them. The CDR3 is 12 residues long. The CDR3 DNA sequence: TGTGCCAGCAGACCTACAGGGACCGGCTACACCTTC. This translates into CASRPTGTGYTF.

This clone has just one count. This chain connects TRBV27 to TRBJ2-7, with TRBD2 matching 7 bases. The CDR3 is made up of 16 amino acids. V gave up 5 bases and J gave up 0 bases; unmatched junction bases: 10. CDR1 is MNHEY and CDR2 is SMNVEV in the germline V gene (reference sequence). This chain's CDR3 is CASSLLSGAYSYEQYF. In DNA form, the CDR3 reads TGTGCCAGCAGTCTACTGAGCGGGGCCTACTCCTACGAGCAGTACTTC.

V and J are TRBV7-8 and TRBJ1-1, with 7 bases that match TRBD1. The CDR3 has 14 amino acids. V lost 0 bases to trimming and J lost 8 bases; unmatched junction nucleotides: 6. The germline CDR1 and CDR2 sequences are SGHVS and FQNEAQ. CDR3 nucleotide sequence: TGTGCCAGCAGCTTAGCGCACACACAGGGGGAAGCTTTCTTT. Encoded protein: CASSLAHTQGEAFF. The whole variable domain, remainder taken from reference TRBV7-8 and TRBJ1-1, is GAGVSQSPRYKVAKRGQDVALRCDPISGHVSLFWYQQALGQGPEFLTYFQNEAQLDKSGLPSDRFFAERPEGSVSTLKIQRTQQEDSAVYLCASSLAHTQGEAFFGQGTRLTVV.

This clone was picked up one time. This sequence joins TRBV9 and TRBJ2-5, with TRBD2 identical over 12 bases. CDR3 length: 15 amino acids. Germline CDR1 is SGDLS and CDR2 is YYNGEE. After removal of 4 bases from V and 2 bases from J, the junction contained 3 bases not matched to a gene. CDR3 sequence reads: CASSSGTSGQETQYF. The CDR3 DNA reads as TGTGCCAGCAGCTCCGGGACTAGCGGGCAAGAGACCCAGTACTTC.

The count of this clone is one. The chain recombines TRBV4-1 with TRBJ1-1; 7 bases line up with TRBD1. After removal of 4 bases from V and 8 bases from J, the junction contained 13 bases not matched to a gene. From germline, CDR1 is MGHRA and CDR2 YSYEKL. This CDR3 comprises 15 residues. For the CDR3, the DNA is TGCGCCAGCAGCCGGGCGACAGGGATCGAGGGGGAAGCTTTCTTT. Translating gives CASSRATGIEGEAFF.

This chain joins TRBV6-1 and TRBJ2-5, with D possibly being TRBD1 or TRBD2 (5 bases each). The CDR3 is 16 residues long. Germline V CDR1 and CDR2: MNHNS, SASEGT. The germline V and J ends were trimmed by 3 bases and 0 bases, with 14 bases remaining between them. The CDR3 loop reads CASSEAGWGYQETQYF. The CDR3 DNA sequence: TGTGCCAGCAGTGAGGCGGGCTGGGGGTACCAAGAGACCCAGTACTTC.

DNA for the CDR3: TGTGCCAGCAGGGACCCCCCCGGCAGGGCGGAGACCCAGTACTTC. Translating gives CASRDPPGRAETQYF. The chain carries TRBV6-1 and TRBJ2-5; a weak D match, TRBD1 (5 bases). From germline, CDR1 is MNHNS and CDR2 SASEGT. The CDR3 runs to 15 residues. Trimming stripped 6 bases from V and 5 bases from J, with 19 bases between.

This sequence joins TRBV5-6 and TRBJ2-7; the match to TRBD2 covers 12 bases. Per germline, CDR1 SGHDT and CDR2 YYEEEE. V dropped 0 bases and J dropped 2; count of bases not matched to a gene: 6. This CDR3 comprises 17 residues. CDR3 coding DNA: TGTGCCAGCAGCTTGGTTCGGACTAGCGGGATGGCCTACGAGCAGTACTTC. This encodes CASSLVRTSGMAYEQYF.

The rearrangement links TRBV7-9 to TRBJ1-2; D gene unclear. This CDR3 has 16 amino acids. The V gene's germline CDR1 is SEHNR and CDR2 FQNEAQ (reference sequence). V was pared by 1 base and J by 6 bases, with 18 bases between. The CDR3 DNA reads TGTGCCAGCAGCTTAGTCGGTCCACCGAGGACCAATGGCTACACCTTC. It is translated as CASSLVGPPRTNGYTF.

The chain is built from TRBV6-1 and TRBJ2-1; no reliable D call. V shed 8 bases and J shed 4 bases, with 6 bases lying between them. The CDR3 spans 11 residues. The germline V gene has CDR1 MNHNS and CDR2 SASEGT. CDR3 region: CASSAYNEQFF. The CDR3, as DNA: TGTGCCAGCTCGGCTTACAATGAGCAGTTCTTC.